This section outlines one TCR beta chain sequence together with its context. Its specificity is unknown. The source of the sample is a study of CD8 T cells in ankylosing spondylitis. TCRdb called the 5' RACE reads again in MiXCR, with one record for every CDR3 protein. The table lists 150,000 to 250,000 distinct CDR3 sequences, roughly 12% of them singletons. V gave up 0 bases and J gave up 2 bases, with 11 bases separating them. CDR1 MGHRA and CDR2 YSYEKL come from the germline V gene. The CDR3 covers 15 residues. Findings of the study overall: CD8+ disease-linked clones were present at relatively low frequencies in blood.

The receptor was isolated from a male donor with ankylosing spondylitis or in good health (not recorded which). The sequencing sample was made of blood, either unsorted or a sorted T cell fraction (not recorded which). The genes are TRBV4-1 and TRBJ2-7; the D call may be TRBD1 or TRBD2 (6 bases each). The CDR3 DNA follows: TGCGCCAGCAGCCAAGATTTGGGGGGCGCCTACGAGCAGTACTTC. Protein sequence: CASSQDLGGAYEQYF.